This is a list of T cell receptor beta chains from one sample in a study of blood T cell repertoires in COVID-19. The assay was immunoSEQ multiplex PCR, and TCRdb's table has in-frame clones only and misses some. The data hold roughly 250,000 clones, with more than 75% observed a single time. What was sequenced was PBMCs or T cells enriched from blood (not recorded which). The receptor set was obtained from a woman aged 40 to 50 with acute COVID-19. Both conserved end residues are part of each CDR3. A D gene is named only where the DNA matches it firmly. Part of the rows lack a size; the others show once, few, many or a class for expanded clones.

j_call: TRBJ2-3
d_call: TRBD2
clone_size: NA
v_call: TRBV24-1
cdr3_nt: TGTGCCACCCGTCCGGCGGGAGGAGCAGATACGCAGTATTTT
cdr3_aa: CATRPAGGADTQYF

j_call: TRBJ2-3
d_call: TRBD2
clone_size: NA
v_call: TRBV7-3
cdr3_nt: TGTGCCAGCAGCTTACAGAGCGGGGGCCCTACAGATACGCAGTATTTT
cdr3_aa: CASSLQSGGPTDTQYF

j_call: TRBJ1-1
d_call: TRBD1
clone_size: NA
v_call: TRBV7-2
cdr3_nt: TGTGCCAGCAGCACACAAGACAGGGTAGCTTTCTTT
cdr3_aa: CASSTQDRVAFF

j_call: TRBJ1-1
d_call: NA
clone_size: many
v_call: TRBV19
cdr3_nt: TGTGCCAGTAGTATTGCGGGACGCGAAGCTTTCTTT
cdr3_aa: CASSIAGREAFF

j_call: TRBJ2-4
d_call: TRBD1
clone_size: NA
v_call: TRBV27
cdr3_nt: TGTGCCAGCAGTTCCCCGGGACAGGGGGCGTCCAAAAACATTCAGTACTTC
cdr3_aa: CASSSPGQGASKNIQYF

j_call: TRBJ1-2
d_call: NA
clone_size: NA
v_call: TRBV10-3
cdr3_nt: TGTGCCATCAGTGAGGATCAGATTGGCTACACCTTC
cdr3_aa: CAISEDQIGYTF

j_call: TRBJ2-1
d_call: NA
clone_size: NA
v_call: TRBV13
cdr3_nt: TGTGCCAGCAGTATAGGGCTAGCGCGGGAACGAAGCAATGAGCAGTTCTTC
cdr3_aa: CASSIGLARERSNEQFF

j_call: TRBJ1-4
d_call: NA
clone_size: NA
v_call: TRBV24-1
cdr3_nt: TGTGCCACCAGTGATACAAGAACAGGGGAAAAACTGTTTTTT
cdr3_aa: CATSDTRTGEKLFF

j_call: TRBJ1-3
d_call: NA
clone_size: NA
v_call: TRBV7-9
cdr3_nt: TGTGCCAGCAGCATCCCGACAGGCTCTGGAAACACCATATATTTT
cdr3_aa: CASSIPTGSGNTIYF

j_call: TRBJ1-2
d_call: NA
clone_size: once
v_call: TRBV19
cdr3_nt: TGTGCCAGTAGTATGGTGAGGCCGAACTATGGCTACACCTTC
cdr3_aa: CASSMVRPNYGYTF

j_call: TRBJ1-4
d_call: TRBD1
clone_size: once
v_call: TRBV29-1
cdr3_nt: TGCAGCATCAGGACAGGGCGCAGCGAAAAACTGTTTTTT
cdr3_aa: CSIRTGRSEKLFF

j_call: TRBJ2-1
d_call: TRBD2
clone_size: few
v_call: TRBV6-5
cdr3_nt: TGTGCCAGCAGTTACTCGCTAGCGGGAGCTTTAAATGAGCAGTTCTTC
cdr3_aa: CASSYSLAGALNEQFF

j_call: TRBJ2-5
d_call: TRBD1
clone_size: NA
v_call: TRBV11-3
cdr3_nt: TGTGCCAGCAGCCTACGCCCGACAGGGAAGCCCATTAGAGAGACCCAGTACTTC
cdr3_aa: CASSLRPTGKPIRETQYF

j_call: TRBJ2-5
d_call: NA
clone_size: NA
v_call: TRBV2
cdr3_nt: TGTGCCAGCAGCTCTGGACGGAGACAGCAAGAGACCCAGTACTTC
cdr3_aa: CASSSGRRQQETQYF

j_call: TRBJ1-2
d_call: NA
clone_size: few
v_call: TRBV7-2
cdr3_nt: TGTGCCAGCAGCCCCTTTGACAGGACTCGAGGCTACACCTTC
cdr3_aa: CASSPFDRTRGYTF

j_call: TRBJ1-2
d_call: NA
clone_size: NA
v_call: TRBV5-6
cdr3_nt: TGTGCCAGCAACACTAGAGGACTGCCCTACACCTTC
cdr3_aa: CASNTRGLPYTF

j_call: TRBJ2-2
d_call: TRBD1
clone_size: NA
v_call: TRBV7-9
cdr3_nt: TGTGCCAGCAGCCTGACAGGGGGTACCGGGGAGCTGTTTTTT
cdr3_aa: CASSLTGGTGELFF

j_call: TRBJ1-4
d_call: NA
clone_size: NA
v_call: TRBV2
cdr3_nt: TGTGCCAGCAGTGAAAGGGCAGGGGCAGGAAAACTGTTTTTT
cdr3_aa: CASSERAGAGKLFF